The 8 T cell receptor beta chains below all came from one sample that was sequenced in a study of immune heterogeneity within non-small cell lung tumors. Template material for each sample was 450 to 750 ng of bulk tumor genomic DNA. From each primary tumor, several far-apart biopsies were obtained during surgery. Before undergoing curative surgery, patients had newly diagnosed non-small cell lung cancer that was untreated. TCR beta CDR3 was amplified by multiplex PCR using 32 V and 13 J primers. Each CDR3 protein is one row after TCRdb ran MiXCR on the multiplex PCR reads. The profile shows fewer than 12,000 distinct CDR3 sequences, 25% to 30% of them singletons. The source material was lung tumor tissue. The receptors shown here come from a woman aged 60-75 years with non-small cell lung cancer.

This clonotype appeared many times. The rearrangement links TRBV3-1 to TRBJ2-7; D may be TRBD2 (5 bases). V lost 3 bases, J lost 1 base, and 7 bases lay in between. Germline-derived CDR1 and CDR2 are LGHDT and YNNKEL (reference sequence). CDR3 size: 13 residues. CDR3 sequence reads: CASSQDFSYEQYF. Written as DNA, the CDR3 is TGTGCCAGCAGCCAGGACTTTTCCTACGAGCAGTACTTC.

This clonotype is medium-sized by share. The chain uses TRBV2 and TRBJ1-5; maybe TRBD1 (5 bases). Per germline, CDR1 SNHLY and CDR2 FYNNEI. Trimming removed 1 base at V and 6 bases at J, with 13 bases between. The CDR3 is 15 amino acids. The DNA of the CDR3 is TGTGCCAGCAGTGAAGACCAGGTCGGGGGTCAGCCCCAGCATTTT. Encoded protein: CASSEDQVGGQPQHF.

Details on this clonotype: Possible read error: a much larger clone is one base away. V and J are TRBV11-2 and TRBJ1-2; tentative D call: TRBD1 (6 bases). The germline gives CDR1 SGHAT, CDR2 FQNNGV. With 0 bases removed from V and 7 bases from J, the gap between germline ends came to 12 bases. The CDR3 is 14 residues long. The CDR3 region is CASSLDTGTSGYTF. DNA for the CDR3: TGTGCCAGCAGCTTAGACACCGGGACATCTGGCTACACCTTC. Filled out from reference TRBV11-2 and TRBJ1-2, the complete variable domain reads EAGVAQSPRYKIIEKRQSVAFWCNPISGHATLYWYQQILGQGPKLLIQFQNNGVVDDSQLPKDRFSAERLKGVDSTLKIQPAKLEDSAVYLCASSLDTGTSGYTFGSGTRLTVV.

V usage is TRBV6-2 or TRBV6-3 and J usage is TRBJ1-5; 7 nucleotides agree with TRBD1. The germline V gene encodes CDR1 MNHEY and CDR2 SVGEGT. The ends lost 1 base at V and 5 bases at J; junction bases unmatched: 5. The CDR3 has 15 residues. The CDR3 region is CASSYYRGWDQPQHF. As DNA, the CDR3 is TGTGCCAGCAGTTACTACAGGGGTTGGGATCAGCCCCAGCATTTT.

A remark on this clonotype: This clone may be a read error of a much larger clone one base away. V and J are TRBV5-1 and TRBJ1-2; perhaps TRBD1 as D (5 bases). The CDR3 loop spans 14 amino acids. CDR1 and CDR2 from the germline V gene are SGHRS and YFSETQ. CDR3 in amino acids: CANSLMGLTYGYTF. The CDR3 DNA sequence: TGCGCCAACAGCCTCATGGGGCTGACCTATGGCTACACCTTC.

By share of the sample, this clonotype is medium-sized (0.01 to 0.1%). The rearrangement uses TRBV20-1 and TRBJ2-7; D is undetermined. Germline V gene lookup returns CDR1 DFQATT and CDR2 SNEGSKA (reference sequence). Trimming cost V 0 bases and J 3 bases, with 12 bases left between them. CDR3 length: 14 residues. Here the CDR3 DNA reads TGCAGTGCTAGAGATAACCCCGCGGACTACGAGCAGTACTTC. As protein: CSARDNPADYEQYF.

This clonotype was found many times. V gene TRBV28 combines with J gene TRBJ1-1, with 7 bases matching TRBD1. This CDR3 contains 13 residues. The germline V gene has CDR1 MDHEN and CDR2 SYDVKM. The CDR3 DNA is TGTGATGTGCGAGACAGGGTAGACACTGAAGCTTTCTTT. This translates into CDVRDRVDTEAFF. The entire variable domain, with the rest obtained from reference TRBV28 and TRBJ1-1, is as follows: DVKVTQSSRYLVKRTGEKVFLECVQDMDHENMFWYRQDPGLGLRLIYFSYDVKMKEKGDIPEGYSVSREKKERFSLILESASTNQTSMYLCDVRDRVDTEAFFGQGTRLTVV.

This chain links TRBV20-1 with TRBJ1-1; D is undetermined. This CDR3 has 15 amino acids. Germline V lookup: CDR1 DFQATT, CDR2 SNEGSKA (reference sequence). Deletions cut 1 base from V and 3 bases from J, with 15 bases between. The DNA for the CDR3 is TGCAGTGCTAGAGGTCTTGGCAGGTGGGACACTGAAGCTTTCTTT. Protein product: CSARGLGRWDTEAFF.